The clone carrying this T cell receptor (beta chain) appeared a few times. Its specificity is unknown. One end of the junction is discordant with germline, which a read error may explain. The data stem from a study of T-cell memory formation after mild COVID-19. From 5'RACE with constant-segment primers came TCR alpha and TCR beta cDNA libraries that carried sample barcodes and UMIs. TCRdb itself ran the 5' RACE reads through MiXCR, one entry per CDR3 protein. The sample records 360,000 or so distinct CDR3 sequences, approximately 27% being singletons. General study results and limits: The SARS-CoV-2 specificity of second-wave clones reaching peak at day 37 remained unverified. Several responding clones turned up in pre-infection memory, indicating that cross-reactive memory may have taken part.

Sequenced material: PBMCs or a T cell subset sorted from them (not recorded which). This receptor was identified in an adult woman who had mild COVID-19 (a few samples of this study predate the infection). Cell type and time point are not known.

The CDR3 here is CASTLAGKSTDTQYF. In nucleotides, the CDR3 is TGTGCCAGCACCTTAGCGGGAAAAAGCACAGATACGCAGTATTTT. The chain carries TRBV7-9 and TRBJ2-3; 8 bases fit TRBD2. This CDR3 comprises 15 residues. CDR1 and CDR2 from the germline V gene are SEHNR and FQNEAQ (reference sequence).